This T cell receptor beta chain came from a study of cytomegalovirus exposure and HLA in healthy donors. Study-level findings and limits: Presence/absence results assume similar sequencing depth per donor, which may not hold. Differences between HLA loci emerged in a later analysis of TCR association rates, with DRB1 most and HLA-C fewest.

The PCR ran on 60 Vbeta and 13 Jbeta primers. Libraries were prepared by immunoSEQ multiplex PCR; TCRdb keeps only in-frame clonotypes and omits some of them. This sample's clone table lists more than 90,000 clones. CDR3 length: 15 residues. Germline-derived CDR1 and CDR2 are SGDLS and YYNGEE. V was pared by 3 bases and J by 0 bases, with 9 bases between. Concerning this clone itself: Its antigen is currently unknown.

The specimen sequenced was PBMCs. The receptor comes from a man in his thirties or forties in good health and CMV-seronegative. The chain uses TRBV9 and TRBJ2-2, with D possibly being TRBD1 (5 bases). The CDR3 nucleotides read TGTGCCAGCAGCGACAGGTTTTCGAACACCGGGGAGCTGTTTTTT. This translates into CASSDRFSNTGELFF.